Listed below are T cell receptor beta chains from one sample, sequenced in a study of Graves' ophthalmopathy and Graves' hyperthyroidism. TCRdb called the multiplex PCR reads again in MiXCR, with one record for every CDR3 protein. The sample has over 650,000 distinct CDR3 sequences; 35% to 45% are singletons. Sequences were obtained from peripheral blood. The origin of the receptors is an adult man with Graves' ophthalmopathy. The CDR3 runs from the conserved cysteine through the conserved F or W. Each record gives: J gene, V gene, CDR3 protein.

J: TRBJ1-2
V: TRBV24-1
CDR3: CATSDDGTSLEGGYTF

J: TRBJ2-7
V: TRBV20-1
CDR3: CSASPLAGGPYEQYF

J: TRBJ1-4
V: TRBV10-3
CDR3: CAISESGVMGEKLFF

J: TRBJ2-2
V: TRBV12-3/TRBV12-4
CDR3: CASSLTGEDTGELFF

J: TRBJ1-4
V: TRBV7-9
CDR3: CASSQGNEKLFF

J: TRBJ1-1
V: TRBV10-3
CDR3: CASRRTGDATEAFF

J: TRBJ1-5
V: TRBV12-3/TRBV12-4
CDR3: CASSEGDRNF

J: TRBJ2-7
V: TRBV5-6
CDR3: CASSFRDKYEQYF

J: TRBJ1-2
V: TRBV2
CDR3: CASSVSGTDGYTF

J: TRBJ2-5
V: TRBV5-1
CDR3: CASSLATGVGETQYF